This paragraph covers one T cell receptor (beta chain) sequence. Which antigen it targets is not known. No quality values exist for individual bases; no much larger clone is one base distant. This sample stems from a study of blood T cell repertoires in COVID-19 (dated by TCRdb to about 2020). Regarding the research as a whole: Samples from collaborators originated in the United States, Italy and Spain and spanned both the acute and convalescent phases of COVID-19. The samples were drawn from two sources: the first 160 participants of the ongoing ImmuneRACE study, and fewer than 1,500 subjects contributed by 6 global collaborators. Subjects who had been exposed to COVID-19, were actively infected with it, or had recovered from it provided the deeply sampled blood TCRbeta repertoires that made up the dataset. The sample metadata nearly always contained a de-identified subject ID, COVID-19 status, age in years and sex. The repertoires were released in a freely available public database intended as a resource for research on the immune response to SARS-CoV-2. Where available, HLA class I and class II types were taken from metadata supplied by the sample provider and were not determined by assay-based typing. The prospective study material was composed of cDNA or gDNA derived from T cells, B-cell-depleted T cells, or PBMCs.

At one collaborating source in Seattle, patients were enrolled during active infection and were followed longitudinally through the course of disease. Collaborating institutions collected whole blood in K2EDTA tubes following their own protocols. For TCRbeta analysis, collaborators shipped samples in one of three forms: frozen whole blood, isolated PBMCs, or DNA extracted from either of those sample types. TCRbeta CDR3 regions were amplified from genomic DNA by means of the immunoSEQ Assay, a bias-controlled multiplex PCR. Concerning the study's data processing: The number of nucleated cells in each sample was estimated by amplification of reference gene primers within the assay. To quantify the absolute abundance of each unique TCRbeta CDR3 rearrangement, sequence reads were collapsed and filtered. For each sample, productive Simpson clonality was calculated by taking the square root of Simpson's diversity index across productive rearrangements. In TCRdb, the immuneACCESS table is reduced to in-frame sequences with V and J assigned. These tables do not hold every clone; where another copy was compared, an unresolved V gene accounts for under half, and the others remain unexplained. Clone size and the V and J calls come from that table; the DNA yielded D and trimming. This sample holds about 270,000 clones; more than 70% were observed only once. Clones ranked in the top ten supply about 5.4% of the sample.

The full study reports these points: Clinical and demographic metadata were provided uncurated, with the amount varying by source and participant.

The CDR3 has 15 amino acids, counting the end cysteine and phenylalanine. The only DNA kept is the CDR3, 45 bases in frame from the first base. Based on the germline V gene (reference sequence), the CDR1 and CDR2 sequences are GTSNPN and SVGIG. V is pruned by 2 bases and J by 4 bases, leaving 8 bases of the junction without a gene match. Input material: peripheral blood. This clonotype was obtained from a woman older than 75 with COVID-19, enrolled during active disease. The rearrangement joined TRBV30 to TRBJ2-3, with 8 central nucleotides matching TRBD1. The CDR3 corresponds to CAWSNQGARSDTQYF. The bases are TGTGCCTGGAGTAATCAGGGGGCGAGATCAGATACGCAGTATTTT.